This passage covers 21 T cell receptor beta chains from one sample sequenced in a study of OX40 agonist ivuxolimab in advanced cancers. Here immunoSEQ multiplex PCR was the method, and the copy in TCRdb shows in-frame clones only, minus some. In the table there are 30,000 to 40,000 clones, 89% of which are singletons. Source: CD4+ or CD8+ T cells sorted from blood, taken in a trial of the OX40 agonist ivuxolimab. Receptors originate from an adult with an advanced solid tumor such as melanoma, head and neck, liver or kidney cancer.

This clone was counted only a few times. This chain joins TRBV4-2 and TRBJ1-2; D remains ambiguous. Trimming took off 0 bases at V and 2 bases at J, with 7 bases between the two ends. Germline V gene data show CDR1 as LGHNA and CDR2 as YNFKEQ. The CDR3 length is 14 residues. CDR3 loop: CASSQEKTNYGYTF. The CDR3 region has the DNA TGTGCCAGCAGCCAAGAAAAAACGAACTATGGCTACACCTTC.

The V call is TRBV5-1, the J call TRBJ2-3; 9 bases are a match to TRBD2. There are 15 residues in the CDR3. CDR1 and CDR2 (germline): SGHRS, YFSETQ. The V and J ends lost 0 bases and 2 bases, in that order; junction bases with no gene match: 1. The CDR3 DNA reads as TGCGCCAGCAGCTTGGGACTAGCGGACACAGATACGCAGTATTTT. It is translated as CASSLGLADTDTQYF.

V is TRBV18 and J is TRBJ2-5; 7 nucleotides align to TRBD1. Germline-derived CDR1 and CDR2 are KGHSH and LQKENI. The CDR3 runs to 15 residues. V shed 6 bases, J shed 4 bases, and the junction held 11 bases outside the gene matches. The CDR3 DNA reads TGTGCCAGCTCCCCCCAAACAGGGGCAGGAGAGACCCAGTACTTC. It translates to CASSPQTGAGETQYF.

The chain recombines TRBV19 with TRBJ2-2; D perhaps matches TRBD1 (5 bases). The CDR3 totals 16 residues. Trimming left V 3 bases short and J 1 base short, with 12 bases between. Germline V gene sequence: CDR1 LNHDA, CDR2 SQIVND (reference sequence). The CDR3 spells CASSIPAQVNTGELFF. CDR3 DNA: TGTGCCAGTAGTATTCCCGCACAGGTGAACACCGGGGAGCTGTTTTTT.

The genes are TRBV5-1 and TRBJ2-7; no definite D call. The length of the CDR3 is 14 residues. From germline, CDR1 is SGHRS and CDR2 YFSETQ. V dropped 5 bases and J dropped 2 bases, with 14 bases sitting between them. For the CDR3, the DNA is TGCGCCAGCAGGCTCCGGGTATCCGCCTACGAGCAGTACTTC. Its translation is CASRLRVSAYEQYF. Full variable domain (remainder filled in from reference TRBV5-1 and TRBJ2-7): KAGVTQTPRYLIKTRGQQVTLSCSPISGHRSVSWYQQTPGQGLQFLFEYFSETQRNKGNFPGRFSGRQFSNSRSEMNVSTLELGDSALYLCASRLRVSAYEQYFGPGTRLTVT.

This clone showed up just once. This chain uses TRBV11-2 with TRBJ2-4, with D possibly being TRBD1 (6 bases). CDR3 size: 15 residues. Germline loops: CDR1 SGHAT, CDR2 FQNNGV. Deletions cut 5 bases from V and 2 bases from J, with 13 bases between. The CDR3 spells CASSAVRGPKNIQYF. In DNA, the CDR3 is TGTGCCAGCAGCGCGGTCAGGGGTCCCAAAAACATTCAGTACTTC.

This sequence joins TRBV19 and TRBJ1-1; no clear D gene. The CDR3 is made up of 14 amino acids. CDR1 is LNHDA, CDR2 SQIVND, per germline (reference sequence). Trimming shortened V by 1 base and J by 4 bases, and 10 bases separated the two germline ends. The CDR3 region has the DNA TGTGCCAGTAGTATAGTGCTGGAGGGCACTGAAGCTTTCTTT. Amino acid sequence: CASSIVLEGTEAFF.

This clone has a single count. V and J are TRBV30 and TRBJ2-7; no firm D call. This CDR3 contains 16 residues. The V gene's germline CDR1 is GTSNPN and CDR2 SVGIG (reference sequence). Trimming took off 3 bases at V and 0 bases at J, with 18 bases between the two ends. DNA of the CDR3: TGTGCCTGGAGCTCAGCTCCGGATCTTATCTCCTACGAGCAGTACTTC. It codes for CAWSSAPDLISYEQYF.

The chain couples TRBV5-6 to TRBJ2-5; TRBD1 or TRBD2 may be the D gene (5 bases each). Trimming shortened V by 0 bases and J by 1 base, and 13 bases separated the two germline ends. There are 16 residues in the CDR3. Looked up from germline, CDR1 is SGHDT and CDR2 is YYEEEE. CDR3 protein: CASSLELARGQETQYF. CDR3 nucleotides: TGTGCCAGCAGCTTGGAGTTAGCGAGGGGCCAAGAGACCCAGTACTTC.

The chain recombines TRBV28 with TRBJ2-3; D could derive from TRBD1 or TRBD2 (7 bases each). CDR3 length equals 17 residues. V lost 6 bases and J lost 1, with 20 bases in between. Per the germline V gene, CDR1 is MDHEN and CDR2 is SYDVKM. The CDR3 spells CASRGTVPGGGTDTQYF. As DNA, the CDR3 is TGTGCCAGCAGGGGGACAGTCCCGGGAGGCGGCACAGATACGCAGTATTTT.

Notes on this clone: The germline gene is not matched at one end of the junction; a read error may be the cause. The sample contains more than one DNA sequence encoding this CDR3. The J gene is TRBJ2-5, the V gene TRBV18; 8 nucleotides match TRBD1. CDR1 KGHSH and CDR2 LQKENI come from the germline V gene. This CDR3 is 13 amino acids long. CDR3: CASSPGGRETQYF. The CDR3 DNA sequence: TGTGCCAGTTCACCAGGGGGCAGGGAGACCCAGTACTTC.

The CDR3 region has the DNA TGTGCCGGCCGGGACACCTTGCGGAATGGCTACACCTTC. Translating gives CAGRDTLRNGYTF. The J gene is TRBJ1-2, the V gene TRBV30; D is perhaps TRBD1 (6 bases). Germline lookup yields CDR1 GTSNPN and CDR2 SVGIG (reference sequence). This CDR3 contains 13 residues. V lost 8 bases and J 6 bases, leaving 19 bases between the germline ends.

In this sample, this clone turned up once. The chain employs TRBV7-6 and TRBJ2-5; TRBD1 agrees at 7 bases. CDR3 size: 14 residues. J lost 0 bases, V lost 5 bases, and 3 bases had no gene match. From germline, CDR1 is SGHVS and CDR2 FNYEAQ. The CDR3 here is CASSPTGNQETQYF. CDR3 bases: TGTGCCAGCAGCCCGACAGGGAACCAAGAGACCCAGTACTTC.

This chain uses TRBV9 with TRBJ1-1, with 7 bases that match TRBD1. Germline loops: CDR1 SGDLS, CDR2 YYNGEE. The CDR3 covers 15 residues. The V segment lost 0 bases and the J segment 8 bases; nucleotides outside the gene matches: 10. CDR3 nucleotide sequence: TGTGCCAGCAGCGTAGAGGCAGGGGGAGTTTCCGAAGCTTTCTTT. It specifies CASSVEAGGVSEAFF.

V usage is TRBV5-5 and J usage is TRBJ2-7; 10 bases are shared with TRBD1. The V segment lost 4 bases and the J segment 3 bases; nucleotides outside the gene matches: 4. The CDR3 length is 14 residues. Germline CDR1 is SGHKS and CDR2 is YYEKEE (reference sequence). The CDR3 nucleotides are TGTGCCAGCAGCCCCGGGACAGGGGTCTACGAGCAGTACTTC. Encoded protein: CASSPGTGVYEQYF.

The gene calls are TRBV18 and TRBJ1-2; the D gene is possibly TRBD1 (5 bases). CDR3 length equals 14 residues. Germline V gives CDR1 KGHSH, CDR2 LQKENI. The V end lost 1 base, the J end lost 3 bases, and 9 bases lay between the germline ends. The CDR3: CASSPLAQDYGYTF. For the CDR3, the DNA is TGTGCCAGCTCACCACTAGCACAGGACTATGGCTACACCTTC.

The rearrangement links TRBV27 to TRBJ2-1, with unresolved D. V lost 2 bases and J lost 6, with 14 bases in between. CDR1 is MNHEY and CDR2 is SMNVEV in the germline V gene (reference sequence). There are 15 residues in the CDR3. The CDR3 loop is CASSLQAQSPNEQFF. Written as DNA, the CDR3 is TGTGCCAGCAGTTTACAAGCTCAATCCCCCAATGAGCAGTTCTTC.

This chain joins TRBV10-3 and TRBJ1-5, with D tentatively TRBD1 (5 bases). Germline CDR1 ENHRY, CDR2 SYGVKD. The CDR3 spans 13 residues. The V and J ends lost 4 bases and 4 bases respectively, with 8 bases between them. CDR3 sequence (DNA): TGTGCCATCAGTGGGGGGAGTAATCAGCCCCAGCATTTT. Its protein product is CAISGGSNQPQHF.

The chain has TRBV6-5 and TRBJ1-1; unclear D gene. The length of the CDR3 is 14 residues. Looked up from germline, CDR1 is MNHEY and CDR2 is SVGAGI. V shed 3 bases and J shed 1 base, with 9 bases lying between them. CDR3 in amino acids: CASSYMEGNTEAFF. Here the CDR3 DNA reads TGTGCCAGCAGTTATATGGAGGGGAACACTGAAGCTTTCTTT.

The gene calls are TRBV7-6 and TRBJ2-3; D gene unclear. V was clipped by 3 bases and J by 2 bases, with 12 bases between them. CDR1 and CDR2 (germline): SGHVS, FNYEAQ. This CDR3 region has 15 residues. The CDR3 DNA sequence: TGTGCCAGCAGCTTCGGAACACTGACCACAGATACGCAGTATTTT. Its protein is CASSFGTLTTDTQYF.

The gene calls are TRBV6-6 and TRBJ2-5; D gene ambiguous. Germline V gene sequence: CDR1 MNHNY, CDR2 SVGAGI (reference sequence). This CDR3 contains 11 residues. V dropped 2 bases and J dropped 5 bases, with 3 bases sitting between them. The CDR3 protein is CASSYGETQYF. CDR3 DNA: TGTGCCAGCAGTTACGGGGAGACCCAGTACTTC.